These 19 T cell receptor beta chains came from one sample sequenced in a study of T-cell reconstitution after alpha-beta-depleted transplantation in children. Unique molecular identifiers were incorporated when the TCRbeta library was constructed. Using its own MiXCR run on the PCR reads, TCRdb lists one record per CDR3 protein. The sample has roughly 280,000 distinct CDR3 sequences; 11% are singletons. The sample was peripheral blood, taken 180 days after TCRalphabeta/CD19-depleted stem cell transplant. These receptors were obtained from a male patient aged 2-15 years who had a stem cell transplant for chronic granulomatous disease, so the T cells may come from the graft donor.

Many counts were recorded for this clonotype. V gene TRBV29-1 combines with J gene TRBJ2-1; D assignment may be TRBD1 or TRBD2 (5 bases each). CDR1 is SQVTM, CDR2 ANQGSEA, per germline. Between the trimmed V and J ends, which lost 1 base and 0 bases, there was a span of 13 bases. The CDR3 totals 16 residues. The CDR3 region is CSVEGGVLSSYNEQFF. In nucleotides, the CDR3 is TGCAGCGTTGAAGGAGGGGTTTTGAGCTCCTACAATGAGCAGTTCTTC.

The rearrangement joins TRBV12-3 or TRBV12-4 to TRBJ2-4, with 8 bases matching TRBD2. This CDR3 has 15 amino acids. V was clipped by 5 bases and J by 4 bases; unmatched bases: 7. The CDR3 here is CASSPPGGGKNIQYF. CDR3 nucleotides: TGTGCCAGCAGTCCCCCGGGGGGGGGAAAAAACATTCAGTACTTC.

This clonotype was seen many times. The chain employs TRBV20-1 and TRBJ1-2; 8 bases match TRBD1. CDR3 size: 14 residues. The V segment lost 3 bases and the J segment 6 bases; nucleotides outside the gene matches: 9. Germline CDR1 and CDR2: DFQATT and SNEGSKA (reference sequence). In nucleotides, the CDR3 is TGCAGTGCTAGGGGATTGGACAGGGAGCATGGCTACACCTTC. This gives the protein CSARGLDREHGYTF.

A word on this clonotype: Since a much larger clone is just one base distant, this may be a read error. Since the CDR3 does not end with the conserved phenylalanine or tryptophan, this likely comes from a read error. CDR3 DNA: TGTGCCACGACGCCTTCGTCGGAGACCCAGTACTAC. Translating it yields CATTPSSETQYY. The V gene is TRBV15, the J gene TRBJ2-5, with no clear D. V was shortened by 9 bases and J by 5 bases, with 13 bases between the two germline ends. The CDR3 consists of 12 residues. Germline assignment: CDR1 LNHNV and CDR2 YYDKDF (reference sequence).

This clonotype was observed many times. The chain carries TRBV11-2 and TRBJ2-3; no firm D call. Germline values: CDR1 SGHAT, CDR2 FQNNGV. The length of the CDR3 is 16 residues. The germline V and J ends were trimmed by 4 bases and 0 bases, with 14 bases remaining between them. In nucleotides, the CDR3 is TGTGCCAGCAGCTCTCTGGCGGAAACTAGCACAGATACGCAGTATTTT. Its protein product is CASSSLAETSTDTQYF. Combining the CDR3 with reference TRBV11-2 and TRBJ2-3 gives the whole variable domain EAGVAQSPRYKIIEKRQSVAFWCNPISGHATLYWYQQILGQGPKLLIQFQNNGVVDDSQLPKDRFSAERLKGVDSTLKIQPAKLEDSAVYLCASSSLAETSTDTQYFGPGTRLTVL.

This clonotype showed up many times. V usage is TRBV6-1 and J usage is TRBJ1-1; D is possibly TRBD1 (5 bases). With 6 bases removed from V and 1 base from J, the gap between germline ends came to 24 bases. The CDR3 contains 18 residues. The germline CDR1 and CDR2 sequences are MNHNS and SASEGT. The CDR3 protein is CASRRTRDRSNGNTEAFF. The CDR3 region has the DNA TGTGCCAGCAGACGTACACGGGACCGGTCTAATGGGAACACTGAAGCTTTCTTT.

This clonotype was recorded at least ten times. The gene calls are TRBV18 and TRBJ1-1; 10 bases line up with TRBD1. The CDR3 is 14 residues long. Germline lookup yields CDR1 KGHSH and CDR2 LQKENI. The junction had 7 bases not matched to a gene; V was cut back by 8 bases and J by 4 bases. The CDR3 sequence is CASTTGGSSTEAFF. Here the CDR3 DNA reads TGTGCCAGCACGACAGGGGGCTCGAGCACTGAAGCTTTCTTT.

This clonotype was found many times. The V and J genes are TRBV5-6 and TRBJ2-1; 7 bases line up with TRBD2. CDR3 size: 12 residues. In germline, CDR1 is SGHDT, CDR2 YYEEEE. With V trimmed by 0 bases and J by 12 bases, 3 bases remained unmatched. The CDR3 sequence: CASSLEGRVQFF. In nucleotides, the CDR3 is TGTGCCAGCAGCTTGGAAGGGAGGGTGCAGTTCTTC.

As to this clonotype: This sequence may be a read error, since a much larger clone differs from it by one base. The chain recombines TRBV15 with TRBJ2-5; TRBD2 aligns across 9 bases. The V gene's germline CDR1 is LNHNV and CDR2 YYDKDF (reference sequence). CDR3 length: 15 residues. The CDR3 region is CATSTPGLAEETQSF. The CDR3 DNA sequence: TGTGCCACCAGCACTCCGGGACTAGCTGAAGAGACCCAGTCCTTC.

On this clonotype: A read error may explain this, as a much larger clone is one base away. The genes are TRBV19 and TRBJ2-7; TRBD2 aligns across 7 bases. J gave up 0 bases and V 5 bases, and 4 bases lay outside the gene matches. The CDR3 contains 14 residues. CDR1 and CDR2 (germline): LNHDA, SQIVND (reference sequence). Written as DNA, the CDR3 is TGTGCCAGTAGTCGACCGGGGGGCTCCTACGAGCAGTACTTC. Protein sequence: CASSRPGGSYEQYF.

To note about this clonotype: A much more abundant neighbour one base away suggests this may be a read error. A read error is likely, as this CDR3 ends without the conserved phenylalanine or tryptophan. The chain employs TRBV29-1 and TRBJ2-5; tentative D call: TRBD1 (6 bases). V was shortened by 0 bases and J by 1 base, with 15 bases between the two germline ends. Germline V gene lookup returns CDR1 SQVTM and CDR2 ANQGSEA. This CDR3 has 16 amino acids. The CDR3 DNA reads TGCAGCGTTGAAGATCTTCCGGGACATTTCCAAGAGACCCAGTACCTC. Its translation: CSVEDLPGHFQETQYL.

This clonotype showed up many times. CDR3 DNA: TGCGCCAGCAGCAAACGGACTAGCGGACTATCGTACCAAGAGACCCAGTACTTC. This codes for CASSKRTSGLSYQETQYF. The rearrangement uses TRBV5-1 and TRBJ2-5; 10 bases match TRBD2. V dropped 4 bases and J dropped 0; count of bases not matched to a gene: 12. The germline gives CDR1 SGHRS, CDR2 YFSETQ. The CDR3 is made up of 18 amino acids.

Ten or more counts support this clonotype. The gene calls are TRBV5-1 and TRBJ2-3; D unclear. Trimming took off 0 bases at V and 4 bases at J, with 12 bases between the two ends. This CDR3 is 15 amino acids long. Germline-derived CDR1 and CDR2 are SGHRS and YFSETQ. The CDR3 protein is CASSLASAKADTQYF. CDR3 DNA sequence: TGCGCCAGCAGCTTGGCGTCAGCCAAGGCAGATACGCAGTATTTT.

This clonotype appeared many times. The genes are TRBV9 and TRBJ2-1; possible D gene TRBD2, 6 bases. Germline CDR1 and CDR2: SGDLS and YYNGEE. The V and J ends lost 4 bases and 2 bases respectively, with 13 bases between them. There are 15 residues in the CDR3. Here the CDR3 DNA reads TGTGCCAGCAGCATAAGCGGGTTTGCCTACAATGAGCAGTTCTTC. Its translation is CASSISGFAYNEQFF.

This clonotype was detected ten times or more. The genes are TRBV20-1 and TRBJ2-5, with 12 bases aligning to TRBD2. Germline CDR1 DFQATT, CDR2 SNEGSKA (reference sequence). CDR3 length: 15 residues. J lost 2 bases, V lost 6 bases, and 7 bases had no gene match. CDR3 nucleotides: TGCAGTGCCATAAAACTAGCGGGAGGTCAAGAGACCCAGTACTTC. Residues: CSAIKLAGGQETQYF.

This clonotype was detected ten times or more. The chain is built from TRBV5-1 and TRBJ2-3, with D possibly being TRBD1 or TRBD2 (6 bases each). Germline CDR1 and CDR2: SGHRS and YFSETQ. Trimming cost V 0 bases and J 4 bases, with 15 bases left between them. The CDR3 length is 16 residues. The CDR3 protein is CASSLAPGALPDTQYF. The CDR3 DNA follows: TGCGCCAGCAGCTTGGCCCCGGGGGCCCTCCCAGATACGCAGTATTTT.

At least ten counts were recorded for this clonotype. The V gene is TRBV11-2, the J gene TRBJ2-1; D perhaps matches TRBD2 (6 bases). The germline V gene has CDR1 SGHAT and CDR2 FQNNGV. The CDR3 totals 16 residues. Trimming left V 2 bases short and J 5 bases short, with 16 bases between. The CDR3 sequence: CASSLSPGLVNNEQFF. The CDR3 DNA is TGTGCCAGCAGCTTAAGTCCGGGACTTGTCAACAATGAGCAGTTCTTC. The variable domain in full, completed from reference TRBV11-2 and TRBJ2-1, reads EAGVAQSPRYKIIEKRQSVAFWCNPISGHATLYWYQQILGQGPKLLIQFQNNGVVDDSQLPKDRFSAERLKGVDSTLKIQPAKLEDSAVYLCASSLSPGLVNNEQFFGPGTRLTVL.

This sequence joins TRBV19 and TRBJ2-7; TRBD1 matches 7 bases. The CDR3 totals 14 residues. V trimming: 1 base; J trimming: 6 bases; junction bases outside the gene matches: 6. Germline values: CDR1 LNHDA, CDR2 SQIVND (reference sequence). CDR3 DNA sequence: TGTGCCAGTAGTATAGGACAGGGCAGCGGCGAGCAGTACTTC. Translating it yields CASSIGQGSGEQYF.

As to this clonotype: It may be a read error: a sequence one base away is much more abundant. The rearrangement joins TRBV29-1 to TRBJ2-2, with TRBD2 identical over 13 bases. Trimming took 7 bases from V and 4 from J; bases not matched to a gene: 9. Germline V gene lookup returns CDR1 SQVTM and CDR2 ANQGSEA. The CDR3 covers 16 residues. The CDR3 region is CSASGLAGKITGELFF. The CDR3 nucleotides read TGCAGCGCTTCGGGACTAGCGGGAAAAATCACCGGGGAGCTGTTTTTT.